These 22 T cell receptor beta chains share one sample of origin, sequenced in a study of radiation and T cells in renal cell carcinoma. As for time point: blood 2 weeks post-SBRT. The treatment: 15 Gy SBRT to primary tumor, nephrectomy 4 weeks later. Method: immunoSEQ multiplex PCR; TCRdb's copy keeps in-frame clones and lacks some. In the table there are just over 150,000 clones, 80% to 90% of which are singletons. The sequenced sample was blood, obtained from a patient whose treatment included radiotherapy and nephrectomy. The origin of the receptors is a woman between 50 and 59 years old with renal cell carcinoma.

V usage is TRBV7-8 and J usage is TRBJ2-1; 10 bases map to TRBD2. V was pared by 6 bases and J by 3 bases, with 8 bases of the junction left unmatched. This CDR3 contains 16 residues. CDR1 is SGHVS and CDR2 is FQNEAQ in the germline V gene. Written as DNA, the CDR3 is TGTGCCAGCAGGCCGGAGCGGGGGGGATTCTACAATGAGCAGTTCTTC. It translates to CASRPERGGFYNEQFF.

The chain links TRBV25-1 to TRBJ1-6; no reliable D call. Trimming pared 1 base from V and 0 bases from J, leaving 7 bases between. The V gene's germline CDR1 is MGHDK and CDR2 SYGVNS. The CDR3 loop spans 16 amino acids. CDR3 sequence reads: CASSESDGSYNSPLHF. The CDR3 bases are TGTGCCAGCAGTGAATCGGACGGCTCCTATAATTCACCCCTCCACTTT.

This clone came up once. The V gene is TRBV6-1, the J gene TRBJ2-3; D gene uncertain. V was shortened by 6 bases and J by 5 bases, with 15 bases between the two germline ends. This CDR3 has 14 residues. Germline V gene data show CDR1 as MNHNS and CDR2 as SASEGT. The CDR3 protein is CASSGWQYGDTQYF. CDR3 coding DNA: TGTGCCAGCAGCGGGTGGCAGTATGGAGATACGCAGTATTTT.

The V call is TRBV11-2, the J call TRBJ1-2; D may be TRBD1 (6 bases). The CDR3 spans 15 residues. CDR1 and CDR2 (germline): SGHAT, FQNNGV. V was clipped by 6 bases and J by 0 bases, with 14 bases between them. The CDR3 is CASSPRAGANYGYTF. CDR3 DNA: TGTGCCAGCAGTCCGAGGGCAGGGGCTAACTATGGCTACACCTTC.

This clone was seen only once. The V gene is TRBV5-1, the J gene TRBJ1-1; D perhaps matches TRBD1 (5 bases). The germline V gene encodes CDR1 SGHRS and CDR2 YFSETQ. The V gene lost 2 bases and the J gene lost 1 base, with 9 bases spanning the gap. CDR3 length equals 14 residues. The CDR3 is CASSLDSPNTEAFF. The DNA of the CDR3 is TGCGCCAGCAGCTTAGACAGCCCGAACACTGAAGCTTTCTTT.

A single count supports this clone. The genes are TRBV6-1 and TRBJ2-4; no firm D call. V lost 1 base and J lost 6, with 10 bases in between. The germline gives CDR1 MNHNS, CDR2 SASEGT. The CDR3 is 14 residues long. The CDR3 region has the DNA TGTGCCAGCAGTGAAGTTAATGTACTAAACATTCAGTACTTC. It translates to CASSEVNVLNIQYF.

The chain carries TRBV7-9 and TRBJ2-7; 7 bases match TRBD1. This CDR3 is built from 18 residues. Germline V CDR1 and CDR2: SEHNR, FQNEAQ (reference sequence). V was pared by 5 bases and J by 3 bases, with 19 bases of the junction left unmatched. The CDR3 coding sequence is TGTGCCAGCAGCCCTCCGGGTTCGGACCGGGACAGCAACTACGAGCAGTACTTC. It translates to CASSPPGSDRDSNYEQYF.

The chain uses TRBV18 and TRBJ1-1; perhaps TRBD1 as D (6 bases). This CDR3 spans 16 amino acids. Germline V gene lookup returns CDR1 KGHSH and CDR2 LQKENI. V lost 1 base to trimming and J lost 3 bases, with 15 bases between them. The CDR3 nucleotides read TGTGCCAGCTCACCACGTCAGAACAGGGTCTACACTGAAGCTTTCTTT. Protein: CASSPRQNRVYTEAFF.

Here the CDR3 reads CAISESGTGPQAYNEQFF. CDR3 in DNA: TGTGCCATCAGTGAGTCCGGGACAGGCCCCCAAGCCTACAATGAGCAGTTCTTC. This chain uses TRBV10-3 with TRBJ2-1; 8 bases line up with TRBD1. The CDR3 has 18 amino acids. The germline gives CDR1 ENHRY, CDR2 SYGVKD. V gave up 0 bases and J gave up 2 bases; unmatched junction bases: 9.

Points on this clone: Other DNA sequences of this sample code for an identical CDR3. The chain links TRBV5-1 to TRBJ1-1; D not resolved. This CDR3 contains 13 residues. The V gene lost 0 bases and the J gene lost 1 base, with 4 bases spanning the gap. From germline, CDR1 is SGHRS and CDR2 YFSETQ. CDR3 sequence reads: CASSLGGNTEAFF. CDR3 nucleotide sequence: TGCGCCAGCAGCTTGGGTGGGAACACTGAAGCTTTCTTT.

In its sample, this clone was seen once. V gene TRBV19 combines with J gene TRBJ2-1, with 7 bases identical to TRBD2. The junction had 6 bases not matched to a gene; V was cut back by 3 bases and J by 10 bases. The CDR3 is made up of 13 amino acids. CDR1 is LNHDA, CDR2 SQIVND, per germline (reference sequence). CDR3 residues: CASSIAGGTEQFF. DNA for the CDR3: TGTGCCAGTAGTATTGCCGGGGGGACCGAGCAGTTCTTC.

This chain connects TRBV16 to TRBJ1-3; no clear D gene. This CDR3 has 13 amino acids. V lost 5 bases and J lost 2, with 7 bases in between. The germline CDR1 and CDR2 sequences are KGHSY and FQNENV. The CDR3 loop is CASSDGAGNTIYF. The CDR3 nucleotides are TGTGCCAGCAGCGACGGGGCTGGAAACACCATATATTTT. Variable domain in full (rest from reference TRBV16 and TRBJ1-3): GEEVAQTPKHLVRGEGQKAKLYCAPIKGHSYVFWYQQVLKNEFKFLISFQNENVFDETGMPKERFSAKCLPNSPCSLEIQATKLEDSAVYFCASSDGAGNTIYFGEGSWLTVV.

This chain joins TRBV18 and TRBJ2-1, with 9 bases lining up with TRBD2. The CDR3 is made up of 15 amino acids. Germline CDR1 is KGHSH and CDR2 is LQKENI. V lost 1 base and J lost 7; bases outside the gene matches: 5. This CDR3 is CASSPQAGGGNEQFF. Here the CDR3 DNA reads TGTGCCAGCTCACCACAAGCGGGGGGTGGTAATGAGCAGTTCTTC.

The chain employs TRBV10-2 and TRBJ2-5; TRBD1 matches at 8 bases. V shed 4 bases, J shed 5 bases, and the junction held 3 bases outside the gene matches. The germline gives CDR1 WSHSY, CDR2 SAAADI. The CDR3 extends over 13 amino acids. CDR3 DNA: TGCGCCAGCAGTGCGGACAGGGAGGAGACCCAGTACTTC. Translating it yields CASSADREETQYF.

This clone was observed a handful of times. This chain joins TRBV5-4 and TRBJ2-7, with D possibly being TRBD2 (6 bases). Germline values: CDR1 SGHNT, CDR2 YYREEE (reference sequence). The CDR3 is 16 amino acids. Deletions cut 1 base from V and 0 bases from J, with 14 bases between. Here the CDR3 reads CASSLNRGTPSYEQYF. The DNA for the CDR3 is TGTGCCAGCAGCTTGAATCGAGGGACTCCCTCCTACGAGCAGTACTTC.

The gene calls are TRBV11-2 and TRBJ1-4; D perhaps matches TRBD1 (5 bases). The V and J ends lost 5 bases and 6 bases respectively, with 16 bases between them. CDR3 length: 15 residues. The germline V gene has CDR1 SGHAT and CDR2 FQNNGV. The CDR3 nucleotides read TGTGCCAGCAGCACAACAACCCCGGGGGATGAAAAACTGTTTTTT. Amino acid sequence: CASSTTTPGDEKLFF.

CDR3 nucleotide sequence: TGTGCCAGCAGCTTAGGACAGGGAGGGAACACTGAAGCTTTCTTT. Translating gives CASSLGQGGNTEAFF. V gene TRBV11-2 combines with J gene TRBJ1-1, with 7 bases aligning to TRBD1. The CDR3 runs to 15 residues. Losses at the gene ends were 1 base for V and 1 base for J; bases not matched to a gene: 3. The germline CDR1 and CDR2 sequences are SGHAT and FQNNGV.

This clone was recorded at least ten times. The chain has TRBV2 and TRBJ1-2; 8 bases fit TRBD1. The CDR3 extends over 12 amino acids. CDR1 SNHLY and CDR2 FYNNEI come from the germline V gene. The junction had 8 bases not matched to a gene; V was cut back by 6 bases and J by 11 bases. This CDR3 is CASRQTGGRYTF. Written as DNA, the CDR3 is TGTGCCAGCAGACAAACAGGGGGGAGGTACACCTTC.

For the CDR3, the DNA is TGCGCCAGCAGCCCCCCTCAATCCGGGGAGCTGTTTTTT. Protein: CASSPPQSGELFF. V is TRBV5-1 and J is TRBJ2-2, with D uncertain. V was cut by 4 bases and J by 6 bases, with 10 bases left in between. Germline V gene data show CDR1 as SGHRS and CDR2 as YFSETQ. The CDR3 contains 13 residues.

The chain recombines TRBV4-2 with TRBJ2-3, with D hard to call. This CDR3 comprises 15 residues. The V gene lost 4 bases and the J gene lost 4 bases, with 15 bases spanning the gap. Germline CDR1 is LGHNA and CDR2 is YNFKEQ. CDR3 amino acids: CASSPPQVGPDTQYF. The CDR3 DNA is TGTGCCAGCAGCCCTCCCCAGGTAGGGCCAGATACGCAGTATTTT.

The genes are TRBV7-3 and TRBJ2-5; TRBD2 might be the D (6 bases). CDR1 and CDR2 from the germline V gene are SGHTA and FQGTGA. This CDR3 spans 15 amino acids. V lost 3 bases to trimming and J lost 5 bases, with 16 bases between them. CDR3 in amino acids: CASSFAAAGSETQYF. CDR3 nucleotide sequence: TGTGCCAGCAGCTTCGCCGCAGCGGGTTCGGAGACCCAGTACTTC. Variable domain in full (rest from reference TRBV7-3 and TRBJ2-5): GAGVSQTPSNKVTEKGKYVELRCDPISGHTALYWYRQSLGQGPEFLIYFQGTGAADDSGLPNDRFFAVRPEGSVSTLKIQRTERGDSAVYLCASSFAAAGSETQYFGPGTRLLVL.

CDR3 DNA: TGTGCCAGCAGCCCGGTAGGCAGGCCCTACGAGCAGTACTTC. This sequence encodes CASSPVGRPYEQYF. The rearrangement links TRBV7-2 to TRBJ2-7; D call uncertain. V lost 5 bases and J lost 2, with 13 bases in between. The CDR3 extends over 14 amino acids. From germline, CDR1 is SGHTA and CDR2 FQGNSA.